This paragraph reports one T cell receptor beta chain. This sample was included in a study of blood T cells in healthy people across ages. Study as a whole: There was about one barcoded beta molecule captured by template switching per two T cells.

Using a J-beta primer mix together with a sample-barcoded 5' primer, a second PCR was run for about 6 to 11 cycles. Carrying 12 random nucleotides, a template-switch adaptor labeled each individual cDNA molecule. TCRdb fed the 5' RACE reads into MiXCR, producing one record per CDR3 protein. This table has almost 1 million distinct CDR3 sequences, roughly 47% appearing once. This CDR3 comprises 17 residues. CDR1 and CDR2 (germline): SGDLS, YYNGEE. The J segment lost 3 bases and the V segment lost 2 bases, leaving 10 bases of the junction unmatched. The individuals who served as donors were healthy Caucasians living in Russia, aged roughly 6 to 95. Per sample, a minimum of 6.5 million PBMCs were isolated.

J is TRBJ2-3 and V is TRBV9; TRBD1 matches 9 bases. This clonotype originated in a woman aged 55 to 70 in good health. Source material: blood. CDR3 residues: CASSVAGQGNGTDTQYF. CDR3 nucleotides: TGTGCCAGCAGCGTTGCGGGACAGGGAAACGGGACAGATACGCAGTATTTT. Full variable domain (outside the CDR3, taken from reference TRBV9 and TRBJ2-3): DSGVTQTPKHLITATGQRVTLRCSPRSGDLSVYWYQQSLDQGLQFLIQYYNGEERAKGNILERFSAQQFPDLHSELNLSSLELGDSALYFCASSVAGQGNGTDTQYFGPGTRLTVL.